Listed here is a single T cell receptor (beta chain). The CDR3 has 17 residues. The germline gives CDR1 SEHNR, CDR2 FQNEAQ (reference sequence). With V trimmed by 1 base and J by 5 bases, 14 bases remained unmatched. These data belong to a study of OX40 agonist ivuxolimab in advanced cancers. Study at large: Those enrolled were 80% to 85% male, with a mean age of around 55 years and ages from 23 to 79.

Sequencing used immunoSEQ multiplex PCR; TCRdb keeps in-frame clones, though not all of them. The data show approximately 90,000 clones, about 90% seen once. The sample consisted of CD4+ or CD8+ T cells sorted from blood, taken in a trial of the OX40 agonist ivuxolimab. The receptor was isolated from an adult with an advanced solid tumor such as melanoma, head and neck, liver or kidney cancer. The chain has TRBV7-9 and TRBJ2-7, with 7 bases fitting TRBD2. The CDR3 reads CASSLVGRGGGNDEQYV. The CDR3 bases are TGTGCCAGCAGCTTAGTGGGCCGAGGCGGGGGTAACGACGAGCAGTACGTC.